These 25 T cell receptor beta chains were all obtained from the same sample, sequenced in a study of shared clonotypes between healthy human individuals. Assay: immunoSEQ multiplex PCR; the TCRdb copy retains only in-frame clones and omits some. The sample has approximately 1.5 million clones, about 98.5% seen once. Sequenced material: naive CD4+ T cells sorted from blood. Specified subset: CD45RA+ positively selected. These TCRs come from a man aged 25 to 40 in good health.

The rearrangement links TRBV27 to TRBJ2-1; TRBD2 is a possible D gene (6 bases). The germline V gene encodes CDR1 MNHEY and CDR2 SMNVEV (reference sequence). The V end was cut by 2 bases, the J end by 4 bases, with 18 bases between. CDR3 length equals 17 residues. The CDR3, as DNA: TGTGCCAGCAGTTTACTCTTTGGCCTAGCGAGTTACAATGAGCAGTTCTTC. Protein: CASSLLFGLASYNEQFF.

This clone was seen only once. The chain recombines TRBV7-2 with TRBJ2-1; D is unresolved. Germline V gene data show CDR1 as SGHTA and CDR2 as FQGNSA. The germline V and J ends were trimmed by 5 bases and 6 bases, with 20 bases remaining between them. The CDR3 length is 16 residues. The CDR3 coding sequence is TGTGCCAGCAGCCCCCTGGGTCTCGGGCCGTTCAATGAGCAGTTCTTC. Its protein is CASSPLGLGPFNEQFF.

The rearrangement joins TRBV9 to TRBJ1-1; D is unresolved. This CDR3 spans 13 amino acids. V was trimmed by 0 bases and J by 3 bases, leaving 6 bases between them. Germline V gene data show CDR1 as SGDLS and CDR2 as YYNGEE. The CDR3 sequence is CASSVVADTEAFF. CDR3 in DNA: TGTGCCAGCAGCGTAGTGGCAGACACTGAAGCTTTCTTT.

A note on this clone: Other nucleotide sequences from this sample produce the same CDR3. The rearrangement links TRBV28 to TRBJ2-7, with TRBD1 matching 8 bases. CDR3 length: 14 residues. Germline CDR1 MDHEN, CDR2 SYDVKM. The V segment lost 3 bases and the J segment 2 bases; nucleotides outside the gene matches: 3. The CDR3 region has the DNA TGTGCCAGCAGTTTCGCGGACAGGGCCTACGAGCAGTACTTC. Translated, it gives CASSFADRAYEQYF.

The chain joins TRBV29-1 to TRBJ2-7; TRBD1 might be the D (5 bases). V was cut by 4 bases and J by 0 bases, with 10 bases left in between. Germline V CDR1 and CDR2: SQVTM, ANQGSEA. This CDR3 is 13 amino acids long. The CDR3 DNA reads TGCAGCGTTGGGGCCCAGGGCTCCTACGAGCAGTACTTC. Its protein product is CSVGAQGSYEQYF.

This rearrangement joins TRBV18 to TRBJ2-2, with D perhaps matching TRBD2 (6 bases). The V end was cut by 1 base, the J end by 6 bases, with 12 bases between. The germline V gene encodes CDR1 KGHSH and CDR2 LQKENI. This CDR3 comprises 15 residues. The CDR3 region has the DNA TGTGCCAGCTCACCACAAGTGGGAGGATCCGGGGAGCTGTTTTTT. Protein sequence: CASSPQVGGSGELFF.

This clone came up once. The J gene is TRBJ2-2, the V gene TRBV5-1; D not resolved. The CDR3 covers 14 residues. Trimming took off 0 bases at V and 7 bases at J, with 10 bases between the two ends. CDR1 is SGHRS and CDR2 is YFSETQ in the germline V gene. CDR3 protein: CASSLVPLGGELFF. The DNA for the CDR3 is TGCGCCAGCAGCTTGGTACCTCTGGGCGGGGAGCTGTTTTTT.

The genes are TRBV5-1 and TRBJ2-1, with TRBD2 matching 7 bases. CDR3 size: 20 residues. The germline gives CDR1 SGHRS, CDR2 YFSETQ. V lost 0 bases and J lost 0; bases outside the gene matches: 15. CDR3: CASSLGASGLTHSSYNEQFF. The CDR3 bases are TGCGCCAGCAGCTTGGGGGCTAGCGGACTCACCCACAGCTCCTACAATGAGCAGTTCTTC. Together with reference TRBV5-1 and TRBJ2-1, the CDR3 gives the full variable domain: KAGVTQTPRYLIKTRGQQVTLSCSPISGHRSVSWYQQTPGQGLQFLFEYFSETQRNKGNFPGRFSGRQFSNSRSEMNVSTLELGDSALYLCASSLGASGLTHSSYNEQFFGPGTRLTVL.

This chain joins TRBV5-5 and TRBJ1-3; D might be TRBD1 (5 bases). Deletions cut 7 bases from V and 1 base from J, with 21 bases between. The length of the CDR3 is 17 residues. Per the germline V gene, CDR1 is SGHKS and CDR2 is YYEKEE (reference sequence). The CDR3: CASGRELREVSGNTIYF. The CDR3 coding sequence is TGTGCCAGCGGCCGAGAACTCAGGGAAGTATCTGGAAACACCATATATTTT.

The chain couples TRBV28 to TRBJ1-4; D is undetermined. CDR1 is MDHEN, CDR2 SYDVKM, per germline. CDR3 length: 12 amino acids. V was clipped by 8 bases and J by 7 bases, with 11 bases between them. In nucleotides, the CDR3 is TGTGCCAGCGCGGGAGGGCGTGAAAAACTGTTTTTT. Its protein is CASAGGREKLFF.

This rearrangement joins TRBV7-9 to TRBJ1-5, with D unclear. This CDR3 contains 14 residues. Trimming removed 7 bases from V and 0 bases from J, with 10 bases in between. Per the germline V gene, CDR1 is SEHNR and CDR2 is FQNEAQ (reference sequence). The CDR3 bases are TGTGCCAGCACCCAAGGAGATAGCAATCAGCCCCAGCATTTT. Translating it yields CASTQGDSNQPQHF.

This clone has a single count. V and J are TRBV28 and TRBJ2-2; 14 nucleotides line up with TRBD2. This CDR3 region has 17 residues. J was trimmed by 7 bases and V by 4 bases; bases with no gene match: 8. Germline CDR1 and CDR2: MDHEN and SYDVKM. CDR3 loop: CASSSETSGRVDGELFF. CDR3 bases: TGTGCCAGCAGTTCCGAGACTAGCGGGAGGGTAGACGGGGAGCTGTTTTTT.

The chain links TRBV27 to TRBJ2-2; D ambiguous. Germline V gene data show CDR1 as MNHEY and CDR2 as SMNVEV (reference sequence). With 1 base removed from V and 3 bases from J, the gap between germline ends came to 12 bases. The CDR3 is made up of 16 amino acids. The CDR3 DNA is TGTGCCAGCAGTTTATTGACGGGCCCTCACACCGGGGAGCTGTTTTTT. Protein sequence: CASSLLTGPHTGELFF.

The V and J genes are TRBV5-1 and TRBJ2-7; D is possibly TRBD2 (5 bases). Germline-derived CDR1 and CDR2 are SGHRS and YFSETQ. The V and J ends lost 7 bases and 3 bases respectively, with 11 bases between them. The CDR3 runs 12 residues. CDR3 region: CASGSSNYEQYF. CDR3 coding DNA: TGCGCCAGCGGGAGTTCCAACTACGAGCAGTACTTC.

V and J are TRBV11-2 and TRBJ1-5; D may be TRBD1 (6 bases). This CDR3 comprises 15 residues. V was shortened by 0 bases and J by 7 bases, with 13 bases between the two germline ends. CDR1 is SGHAT, CDR2 FQNNGV, per germline. The CDR3 reads CASSLDMGGWQPQHF. The CDR3 DNA follows: TGTGCCAGCAGCTTAGATATGGGGGGCTGGCAGCCCCAGCATTTT.

The V and J genes are TRBV28 and TRBJ1-5; no clear D gene. Deletions cut 2 bases from V and 0 bases from J, with 11 bases between. This CDR3 is 16 amino acids long. The germline V gene encodes CDR1 MDHEN and CDR2 SYDVKM. CDR3 residues: CASSLIWANSNQPQHF. CDR3 in DNA: TGTGCCAGCAGTTTAATCTGGGCTAATAGCAATCAGCCCCAGCATTTT.

The CDR3 coding sequence is TGTGCCAGCAGCTTAGGGGCGGGGGGATACAATGAGCAGTTCTTC. Its protein product is CASSLGAGGYNEQFF. The chain uses TRBV7-8 and TRBJ2-1; TRBD2 aligns across 8 bases. CDR1 and CDR2 (germline): SGHVS, FQNEAQ. Trimming removed 1 base from V and 4 bases from J; junction bases left unmatched: 3. The CDR3 contains 15 residues.

This clone was observed a single time. The chain combines TRBV19 with TRBJ2-1; D might be TRBD2 (5 bases). Deletions cut 4 bases from V and 4 bases from J, with 14 bases between. This CDR3 comprises 15 residues. CDR1 and CDR2 from the germline V gene are LNHDA and SQIVND (reference sequence). The CDR3 here is CASSTLSGLYNEQFF. The CDR3 DNA reads TGTGCCAGTAGTACACTTTCGGGATTGTACAATGAGCAGTTCTTC.

V usage is TRBV11-2 and J usage is TRBJ2-1; 8 bases line up with TRBD2. J lost 5 bases, V lost 5 bases, and 5 bases had no gene match. This CDR3 has 14 amino acids. Germline loops: CDR1 SGHAT, CDR2 FQNNGV. DNA for the CDR3: TGTGCCAGCAGCCCCCGGACTAGCAACAATGAGCAGTTCTTC. This gives the protein CASSPRTSNNEQFF.

The rearrangement uses TRBV5-5 and TRBJ2-7; the D gene is possibly TRBD1 (5 bases). The germline CDR1 and CDR2 sequences are SGHKS and YYEKEE (reference sequence). V was shortened by 0 bases and J by 2 bases, with 18 bases between the two germline ends. CDR3 length equals 17 residues. The CDR3: CASSLGRAGSWAYEQYF. The CDR3 nucleotides are TGTGCCAGCAGCTTGGGCAGAGCAGGGTCTTGGGCCTACGAGCAGTACTTC.

V is TRBV5-4 and J is TRBJ2-5; D gene uncertain. This CDR3 has 14 residues. Germline V lookup: CDR1 SGHNT, CDR2 YYREEE (reference sequence). Trimming took 1 base from V and 0 from J, leaving 7 bases between them. Written as DNA, the CDR3 is TGTGCCAGCAGCTTGATAAGGGACCAAGAGACCCAGTACTTC. It translates to CASSLIRDQETQYF.

V gene TRBV13 combines with J gene TRBJ2-1, with 9 nucleotides matching TRBD2. The germline gives CDR1 PRHDT, CDR2 FYEKMQ (reference sequence). The CDR3 is 16 amino acids. J was trimmed by 3 bases and V by 5 bases; bases with no gene match: 8. The CDR3 is CASSQNSGSHYNEQFF. Here the CDR3 DNA reads TGTGCCAGCAGCCAAAATAGCGGGAGCCACTACAATGAGCAGTTCTTC.

This chain links TRBV6-4 with TRBJ2-1; TRBD2 matches at 15 bases. The V and J ends lost 6 bases and 7 bases, in that order; junction bases with no gene match: 19. The CDR3 is 20 amino acids. Germline values: CDR1 MRHNA, CDR2 SNTAGT. CDR3 sequence: CASSRSAIGLAGGPFNEQFF. The CDR3 DNA reads as TGTGCCAGCAGCCGATCCGCCATAGGACTAGCGGGAGGGCCGTTTAATGAGCAGTTCTTC.

This chain connects TRBV6-6 to TRBJ1-5, with a possible D match to TRBD1 (5 bases). The germline V gene has CDR1 MNHNY and CDR2 SVGAGI (reference sequence). Trimming cost V 7 bases and J 2 bases, with 12 bases left between them. This CDR3 comprises 14 residues. CDR3 DNA sequence: TGTGCCAGCACCCGGGGCAGTGGCAATCAGCCCCAGCATTTT. Translated, it gives CASTRGSGNQPQHF.

The V and J genes are TRBV6-5 and TRBJ1-5, with a possible D match to TRBD1 (5 bases). CDR1 MNHEY and CDR2 SVGAGI come from the germline V gene. V was pared by 6 bases and J by 1 base, with 13 bases between. The length of the CDR3 is 15 residues. CDR3 protein: CASRRTRDSNQPQHF. CDR3 sequence (DNA): TGTGCCAGCAGGCGAACGAGGGACAGCAATCAGCCCCAGCATTTT.